This TCR beta chain was recovered during a study of T-cell memory formation after mild COVID-19. Study conclusions and caveats: Several responding clones turned up in pre-infection memory, indicating that cross-reactive memory may have taken part.

One entry per CDR3 protein, called by TCRdb with MiXCR from the 5' RACE reads. The repertoire includes about 470,000 distinct CDR3 sequences, about 20% of them detected once, and roughly an eighth sits in the top ten. This clonotype appeared a few times. Its cognate antigen is unknown. There are 13 residues in the CDR3. The TCR comes from an adult woman who had mild COVID-19 (a few samples of this study predate the infection). Cell type and time point are not known. The V call is TRBV12-1, the J call TRBJ2-1; the table assigns TRBD1, which was not confirmed against the DNA. TRBV12-1 is classified as a pseudogene. Material: PBMCs or a T cell subset sorted from them (not recorded which). The CDR3 is CASSSYRIGEQFF. In DNA, the CDR3 is TGTGCCAGCAGCTCCTACAGGATCGGTGAGCAGTTCTTC.